A single sample is the source of the 14 T cell receptor beta chains below, sequenced in a study of T cell clonality in common variable immunodeficiency. Assay used: immunoSEQ multiplex PCR; TCRdb lists only in-frame clones, some missing. The sample is made up of about 34,000 clones, none counted only once. The sequenced sample was peripheral blood mononuclear cells. These receptors were collected from a person aged 18 to 70 in good health.

Notes on this clone: The read falls 3 residues short of the CDR3 end, and the missing part is taken from the germline J gene. This chain connects TRBV30 to TRBJ2-7; 8 bases fit TRBD2. Germline V gene data show CDR1 as GTSNPN and CDR2 as SVGIG (reference sequence). V lost 4 bases, J lost 5 bases, and 16 bases stayed unmatched. There are 16 residues in the CDR3. The DNA read from the CDR3 is TGTGCCTGGAAACCCGATAGCGGGACCTCCTACAACGAG. It yields the protein CAWKPDSGTSYNE. The full-length CDR3 reads as CAWKPDSGTSYNEQYF.

This clone was detected ten times or more. The CDR3 end is not reached by the read, which stops 3 residues before it; the germline J gene fills it in. The chain couples TRBV2 to TRBJ2-7; 7 bases match TRBD2. The CDR3 has 15 residues. Per germline, CDR1 SNHLY and CDR2 FYNNEI. Losses at the gene ends were 3 bases for V and 0 bases for J; bases not matched to a gene: 5. The CDR3 protein is CASSEGRGSSYEQYF. Incomplete CDR3 DNA: TGTGCCAGCAGTGAGGGGAGGGGATCCTCCTACGAG.

This clone was recorded at least ten times. The sequenced fragment ends 3 residues before the CDR3 boundary, so the rest is inferred from the germline J gene. The V and J genes are TRBV12-3 or TRBV12-4 and TRBJ2-5, with TRBD2 matching 7 bases. The CDR3 loop spans 14 amino acids. Trimming at V came to 8 bases and at J to 5 bases, leaving 11 bases not matched to a gene. CDR3 sequence reads: CASSQRGGSETQYF. CDR3 DNA (partial): TGTGCCAGCTCGCAGCGGGGTGGTTCGGAGACC.

This clone was observed many times. The read halts 3 residues ahead of the CDR3 end, with the missing end drawn from the germline J gene. The rearrangement uses TRBV12-3 or TRBV12-4 and TRBJ2-5, with TRBD2 matching over 13 bases. The CDR3 runs to 15 residues. J was trimmed by 4 bases and V by 6 bases; bases with no gene match: 5. The covered CDR3 bases are TGTGCCAGCAGCTGGACTAGCGGGAGCTCAGAGACC. Its translation: CASSWTSGSSET. The CDR3 as a whole reads CASSWTSGSSETQYF.

The sample holds many counts of this clone. The missing CDR3 end, 3 residues past where the read stops, is filled in from the germline J gene. The chain combines TRBV7-6 with TRBJ2-3, with 7 bases matching TRBD1. The ends lost 3 bases at V and 0 bases at J; junction bases unmatched: 3. Per germline, CDR1 SGHVS and CDR2 FNYEAQ. The CDR3 has 15 residues. CDR3 DNA (partial): TGTGCCAGCAGCTTTATACAGGGGAGCACAGATACG. Amino acid sequence: CASSFIQGSTDT. The whole CDR3 reads CASSFIQGSTDTQYF.

Ten or more counts support this clone. The DNA ends 3 residues before the CDR3 does, and the rest of the CDR3 is filled in from the germline J gene. The V gene is TRBV5-1, the J gene TRBJ1-6; tentative D call: TRBD1 (6 bases). The CDR3 length is 15 residues. The V gene's germline CDR1 is SGHRS and CDR2 YFSETQ. V was cut by 4 bases and J by 6 bases, with 14 bases left in between. The sequenced part of the CDR3 DNA is TGCGCCAGCAGCCTCCGGGACACAACTAATTCACCC. It specifies CASSLRDTTNSP. The full-length CDR3 reads as CASSLRDTTNSPLHF.

This clone has at least ten counts. The DNA ends 3 residues before the CDR3 does, and the rest of the CDR3 is filled in from the germline J gene. The chain couples TRBV18 to TRBJ2-3; D perhaps matches TRBD1 (6 bases). CDR1 is KGHSH, CDR2 LQKENI, per germline. This CDR3 has 15 amino acids. V lost 0 bases, J lost 6 bases, and 13 bases lay in between. The CDR3 spells CASSPPGRGEDTQYF. CDR3 DNA (partial): TGTGCCAGCTCACCACCGGGCAGGGGTGAGGATACG.

This clone has a count of ten or more. The read is 3 residues too short to cover the CDR3 end, so that end is filled in from the germline J gene. The chain links TRBV15 to TRBJ1-3, with TRBD1 as a possible D gene (6 bases). Germline V lookup: CDR1 LNHNV, CDR2 YYDKDF (reference sequence). Trimming left V 3 bases short and J 4 bases short, with 7 bases between. CDR3 length equals 13 residues. CDR3 region: CATSSDRGNTIYF. The CDR3 DNA, read in part, is TGTGCCACCAGCAGTGACAGGGGAAACACC. Full variable domain (missing parts from reference TRBV15 and TRBJ1-3): DAMVIQNPRYQVTQFGKPVTLSCSQTLNHNVMYWYQQKSSQAPKLLFHYYDKDFNNEADTPDNFQSRRPNTSFCFLDIRSPGLGDTAMYLCATSSDRGNTIYFGEGSWLTVV.

The DNA read from the CDR3 is TGTGCCAGTTCATGGACAGGGGACACTGAA. As protein: CASSWTGDTE. The complete CDR3 reads CASSWTGDTEAFF. V usage is TRBV19 and J usage is TRBJ1-1; 9 bases line up with TRBD1. The CDR3 end falls 3 residues outside the read, so it is completed with the germline J gene. The length of the CDR3 is 13 residues. Per the germline V gene, CDR1 is LNHDA and CDR2 is SQIVND (reference sequence). Trimming at V came to 8 bases and at J to 3 bases, leaving 4 bases not matched to a gene.

This clone was seen at least ten times. From the germline J gene comes the end of the CDR3, since the read stops 3 residues before it. The chain carries TRBV28 and TRBJ2-7, with TRBD2 matching 9 bases. Germline-derived CDR1 and CDR2 are MDHEN and SYDVKM. The length of the CDR3 is 16 residues. The trim removed 4 bases at V and 0 bases at J, leaving 7 bases unmatched. The CDR3 spells CASSSHSGSDSYEQYF. The sequenced part of the CDR3 DNA is TGTGCCAGCAGTTCTCATAGCGGGAGTGACTCCTACGAG.

Ten or more counts support this clone. The missing CDR3 end, 3 residues past where the read stops, is filled in from the germline J gene. The genes are TRBV20-1 and TRBJ1-2, with 12 bases identical to TRBD1. Per germline, CDR1 DFQATT and CDR2 SNEGSKA (reference sequence). Trimming took 3 bases from V and 0 from J; bases not matched to a gene: 11. This CDR3 spans 18 amino acids. CDR3 protein: CSASSTGTGGAANYGYTF. The CDR3 bases that were read are TGCAGTGCTAGTTCTACCGGGACAGGGGGCGCAGCTAACTATGGC.

This clone has a count of ten or more. The missing CDR3 end, 3 residues past where the read stops, is filled in from the germline J gene. This sequence joins TRBV7-8 and TRBJ1-2; weak D call: TRBD1 (5 bases). V was shortened by 5 bases and J by 6 bases, with 16 bases between the two germline ends. This CDR3 spans 14 amino acids. CDR1 and CDR2 from the germline V gene are SGHVS and FQNEAQ. The DNA read from the CDR3 is TGTGCCAGCAGCCGAACCGAGGGGAGAGATGGC. This sequence encodes CASSRTEGRDG. The complete CDR3 reads CASSRTEGRDGYTF.

This clone was detected ten times or more. The read is 3 residues too short to cover the CDR3 end, so that end is filled in from the germline J gene. The chain uses TRBV2 and TRBJ1-2; D gene unclear. The CDR3 contains 14 residues. The germline gives CDR1 SNHLY, CDR2 FYNNEI. Trimming left V 9 bases short and J 0 bases short, with 14 bases between. The DNA read from the CDR3 is TGTGCCAGGGAACAGATTACCACTAACTATGGC. It is translated as CAREQITTNYG. The whole CDR3 protein is CAREQITTNYGYTF.

This clone was seen many times. The read gets to within 3 residues of the CDR3 end, and the germline J gene fills in the rest. The chain couples TRBV30 to TRBJ2-3; TRBD2 aligns across 9 bases. CDR1 GTSNPN and CDR2 SVGIG come from the germline V gene (reference sequence). Trimming at V came to 0 bases and at J to 0 bases, leaving 7 bases not matched to a gene. This CDR3 spans 17 amino acids. CDR3 loop: CAWSVLALAGSTDTQYF. CDR3 bases read: TGTGCCTGGAGTGTACTCGCCCTAGCGGGAAGCACAGATACG.